The rows below give T cell receptor beta chains drawn from one sample of a study of T cell responses to AZD1222 COVID-19 vaccine. Profiled with immunoSEQ multiplex PCR; TCRdb holds only in-frame clones, not every one. The data show about 160,000 clones, with roughly nine tenths seen just once and around 1.8% held by the top ten. The specimen comprised peripheral blood, sampled on day 0 of AZD1222 vaccination. The receptors derive from an adult in good health. The CDR3 runs from the conserved cysteine through the conserved F or W. Each record gives: V gene, D gene, clone size, J gene, CDR3 DNA, CDR3 protein. The D gene is left open where the match is weak. Clone size, where shown, is once, few, many, or a class for clones that have expanded.

V gene: TRBV5-6; D gene: -; clone size: -; J gene: TRBJ1-3; CDR3 DNA: TGTGCCAGCAGCTTGGCGCAGGCTGGAAACACCATATATTTT; CDR3 protein: CASSLAQAGNTIYF
V gene: TRBV6-2/TRBV6-3; D gene: -; clone size: -; J gene: TRBJ1-2; CDR3 DNA: TGTGCCAGCAGTACAAGGAATACAAATGGCTACACCTTC; CDR3 protein: CASSTRNTNGYTF
V gene: TRBV28; D gene: -; clone size: -; J gene: TRBJ1-1; CDR3 DNA: TGTGCCAGCAGTCCCCTGAGCGGGGTCACTGAAGCTTTCTTT; CDR3 protein: CASSPLSGVTEAFF
V gene: TRBV10-3; D gene: TRBD1; clone size: -; J gene: TRBJ2-6; CDR3 DNA: TGTGCCACCTGGCAGGGGGCGTCTGGGGCCAACGTCCTGACTTTC; CDR3 protein: CATWQGASGANVLTF
V gene: TRBV11-2; D gene: -; clone size: -; J gene: TRBJ2-7; CDR3 DNA: TGTGCCAGCAGTTTAACTAGATTGGGAGAGCAGTACTTC; CDR3 protein: CASSLTRLGEQYF
V gene: TRBV9; D gene: -; clone size: -; J gene: TRBJ1-3; CDR3 DNA: TGTGCCAGCAGCGTCCAGGGGACCTCTGGAAACACCATATATTTT; CDR3 protein: CASSVQGTSGNTIYF
V gene: TRBV29-1; D gene: -; clone size: -; J gene: TRBJ1-5; CDR3 DNA: TGCAGCGTCGCTGACAGGAGTAATCAGCCCCAGCATTTT; CDR3 protein: CSVADRSNQPQHF
V gene: TRBV4-1; D gene: TRBD1; clone size: -; J gene: TRBJ1-1; CDR3 DNA: TGCGCCAGCAGCCAGAGACAGGGGGCGTTGGGTGAAGCTTTCTTT; CDR3 protein: CASSQRQGALGEAFF
V gene: TRBV28; D gene: TRBD2; clone size: -; J gene: TRBJ2-3; CDR3 DNA: TGTGCCAGCAGTGATAGGACTAGCGGGAGGGTCACAGATACGCAGTATTTT; CDR3 protein: CASSDRTSGRVTDTQYF
V gene: TRBV7-9; D gene: -; clone size: -; J gene: TRBJ1-1; CDR3 DNA: TGTGCCAGCAGCCCAACCATCTCAGGGGTAAGGACTGAAGCTTTCTTT; CDR3 protein: CASSPTISGVRTEAFF
V gene: TRBV5-5; D gene: -; clone size: -; J gene: TRBJ1-1; CDR3 DNA: TGTGCCAGCAGCTTGGAGGTGAGAGGCGCTTTCTTT; CDR3 protein: CASSLEVRGAFF
V gene: TRBV7-9; D gene: -; clone size: -; J gene: TRBJ1-4; CDR3 DNA: TGTGCCAGCAGCGAGGCGGGAGCTAATGAAAAACTGTTTTTT; CDR3 protein: CASSEAGANEKLFF
V gene: TRBV7-2; D gene: TRBD1; clone size: once; J gene: TRBJ1-5; CDR3 DNA: TGTGCCAGCGGGACCCAGGGGGCAGGCAATCAGCCCCAGCATTTT; CDR3 protein: CASGTQGAGNQPQHF
V gene: TRBV5-6; D gene: -; clone size: -; J gene: TRBJ1-1; CDR3 DNA: TGTGCCAGCACCTTAGACTCCGGTAACACTGAAGCTTTCTTT; CDR3 protein: CASTLDSGNTEAFF
V gene: TRBV12-3/TRBV12-4; D gene: -; clone size: -; J gene: TRBJ1-1; CDR3 DNA: TGTGCCAGCAGTTTCCTCTCCGGGGGGGCGGCTTTCTTT; CDR3 protein: CASSFLSGGAAFF
V gene: TRBV7-2; D gene: TRBD2; clone size: -; J gene: TRBJ2-1; CDR3 DNA: TGTGCCAGCAGCTTAGCACTAGCGGGTAGCAATGAGCAGTTCTTC; CDR3 protein: CASSLALAGSNEQFF
V gene: TRBV11-2; D gene: -; clone size: -; J gene: TRBJ1-2; CDR3 DNA: TGTGCCAGCAGCTCCTTATCACAGGGTCTATGTGGCTACACCTTC; CDR3 protein: CASSSLSQGLCGYTF
V gene: TRBV4-1; D gene: -; clone size: -; J gene: TRBJ2-3; CDR3 DNA: TGCGCCAGCAGTCCCAGCCCGGGCACAGATACGCAGTATTTT; CDR3 protein: CASSPSPGTDTQYF
V gene: TRBV11-2; D gene: TRBD1; clone size: -; J gene: TRBJ2-7; CDR3 DNA: TGTGCCAGTTGGACAGGGGGCTACGAGCAGTACTTC; CDR3 protein: CASWTGGYEQYF
V gene: TRBV28; D gene: -; clone size: -; J gene: TRBJ2-2; CDR3 DNA: TGTGCCAGCAGACCGCCCGGCCTGAACACCGGGGAGCTGTTTTTT; CDR3 protein: CASRPPGLNTGELFF
V gene: TRBV30; D gene: TRBD2; clone size: -; J gene: TRBJ2-5; CDR3 DNA: TGTGCCTGGACCCGACTAGCGGGGGTGGGGACCCAGTACTTC; CDR3 protein: CAWTRLAGVGTQYF
V gene: TRBV7-9; D gene: TRBD1; clone size: few; J gene: TRBJ1-1; CDR3 DNA: TGTGCCAGCAGCTTAGTGGGCAGGGGGTTCACTGAAGCTTTCTTT; CDR3 protein: CASSLVGRGFTEAFF
V gene: TRBV2; D gene: -; clone size: -; J gene: TRBJ1-5; CDR3 DNA: TGTGCCAGCGCTAAGGACAATCAGCCCCAGCATTTT; CDR3 protein: CASAKDNQPQHF
V gene: TRBV6-1; D gene: -; clone size: -; J gene: TRBJ1-2; CDR3 DNA: TGTGCCAGCAGTGAAGTAACTAAGGGCTACACCTTC; CDR3 protein: CASSEVTKGYTF
V gene: TRBV19; D gene: -; clone size: -; J gene: TRBJ1-2; CDR3 DNA: TGTGCCAGTAGTATGGAGGGTTTGGGTGGCTACACCTTC; CDR3 protein: CASSMEGLGGYTF
V gene: TRBV27; D gene: -; clone size: -; J gene: TRBJ2-2; CDR3 DNA: TGTGCCAGCAGTTACAGGGCGAACACCGGGGAGCTGTTTTTT; CDR3 protein: CASSYRANTGELFF
V gene: TRBV19; D gene: -; clone size: once; J gene: TRBJ1-1; CDR3 DNA: TGTGCCAGTACTGGCGGGACCGGGGCTTTCTTT; CDR3 protein: CASTGGTGAFF
V gene: TRBV11-3; D gene: -; clone size: once; J gene: TRBJ1-1; CDR3 DNA: TGTGCCAGCAGCCGACGGATGAACACTGAAGCTTTCTTT; CDR3 protein: CASSRRMNTEAFF
V gene: TRBV7-3; D gene: -; clone size: -; J gene: TRBJ1-1; CDR3 DNA: TGTGCCAGCAGCTTTGACGGAGTAGAAGCTTTCTTT; CDR3 protein: CASSFDGVEAFF
V gene: TRBV6-5; D gene: -; clone size: -; J gene: TRBJ1-2; CDR3 DNA: TGTGCCAGCCGAGGGGCAGGGGAAGGCTACACCTTC; CDR3 protein: CASRGAGEGYTF
V gene: TRBV6-5; D gene: -; clone size: -; J gene: TRBJ2-6; CDR3 DNA: TGTGCCAGCCCCCGGGGCTCTGGGGCCAACGTCCTGACTTTC; CDR3 protein: CASPRGSGANVLTF
V gene: TRBV10-1; D gene: -; clone size: -; J gene: TRBJ1-4; CDR3 DNA: TGCGCCAGCAGTTCGTCCGCAACTAATGAAAAACTGTTTTTT; CDR3 protein: CASSSSATNEKLFF
V gene: TRBV29-1; D gene: -; clone size: -; J gene: TRBJ2-3; CDR3 DNA: TGCAGCGTTGAACCCTCGGTGGATACGCAGTATTTT; CDR3 protein: CSVEPSVDTQYF
V gene: TRBV10-3; D gene: -; clone size: -; J gene: TRBJ2-7; CDR3 DNA: TGTGCCATCAGCGCGGCAACCCGGGACCCCGAGCAGTACTTC; CDR3 protein: CAISAATRDPEQYF
V gene: TRBV7-9; D gene: TRBD1; clone size: -; J gene: TRBJ2-7; CDR3 DNA: TGTGCCAGCAGCCCCCTCGGGACAGGGGTTTACGAGCAGTACTTC; CDR3 protein: CASSPLGTGVYEQYF
V gene: TRBV6-5; D gene: -; clone size: -; J gene: TRBJ2-7; CDR3 DNA: TGTGCCAGCATTGGCGGAGGGTTTCCCTACGAGCAGTACTTC; CDR3 protein: CASIGGGFPYEQYF
V gene: TRBV2; D gene: -; clone size: -; J gene: TRBJ1-5; CDR3 DNA: TGTGCCAGCAGTGTACAGCTCGGTCAGCCCCAGCATTTT; CDR3 protein: CASSVQLGQPQHF
V gene: TRBV6-2/TRBV6-3; D gene: -; clone size: -; J gene: TRBJ2-5; CDR3 DNA: TGTGCCAGCAGTTCTTACCAAGAGACCCAGTACTTC; CDR3 protein: CASSSYQETQYF
V gene: TRBV29-1; D gene: -; clone size: -; J gene: TRBJ2-2; CDR3 DNA: TGCAGCGTTGTCAGGGCAGGCACCGCGAACACCGGGGAGCTGTTTTTT; CDR3 protein: CSVVRAGTANTGELFF
V gene: TRBV29-1; D gene: TRBD1; clone size: -; J gene: TRBJ1-4; CDR3 DNA: TGCAGCGTTTCCGTGGCAGGGGGGGAAAAACTGTTTTTT; CDR3 protein: CSVSVAGGEKLFF
V gene: TRBV29-1; D gene: TRBD1; clone size: -; J gene: TRBJ1-5; CDR3 DNA: TGCAGCGTTGGTCAGGGGGAAGGACAGCCCCAGCATTTT; CDR3 protein: CSVGQGEGQPQHF
V gene: TRBV9; D gene: TRBD2; clone size: -; J gene: TRBJ2-3; CDR3 DNA: TGTGCCAGCAGCGCGACTAGCGGTAGCACAGATACGCAGTATTTT; CDR3 protein: CASSATSGSTDTQYF
V gene: TRBV19; D gene: TRBD1; clone size: -; J gene: TRBJ2-7; CDR3 DNA: TGTGCCAGTAGTTGGACAGGGGGTTCCTACGAGCAGTACTTC; CDR3 protein: CASSWTGGSYEQYF
V gene: TRBV4-1; D gene: -; clone size: -; J gene: TRBJ1-1; CDR3 DNA: TGCGCCAGCAGCCAAGAGTCTGGGACTATGAACACTGAAGCTTTCTTT; CDR3 protein: CASSQESGTMNTEAFF
V gene: TRBV5-1; D gene: TRBD1; clone size: -; J gene: TRBJ1-3; CDR3 DNA: TGCGCCAGCAGCCCCATGACGGGACAGGGGAGAAACACCATATATTTT; CDR3 protein: CASSPMTGQGRNTIYF
V gene: TRBV7-2; D gene: -; clone size: -; J gene: TRBJ1-4; CDR3 DNA: TGTGCCAGCAGGAAGAACAGGGAGAACGAAAAACTGTTTTTT; CDR3 protein: CASRKNRENEKLFF
V gene: TRBV9; D gene: -; clone size: -; J gene: TRBJ1-2; CDR3 DNA: TGTGCCAGCAGCCCTCGGGGCAGCTGGGTCGATGGCTACACCTTC; CDR3 protein: CASSPRGSWVDGYTF
V gene: TRBV28; D gene: -; clone size: -; J gene: TRBJ1-1; CDR3 DNA: TGTGCCAGCAGTCGAAACTGGGACACTGAAGCTTTCTTT; CDR3 protein: CASSRNWDTEAFF
V gene: TRBV9; D gene: -; clone size: -; J gene: TRBJ2-7; CDR3 DNA: TGTGCCAGCAGCGCCCTAGGTTTGATCGGTTCCTACGAGCAGTACTTC; CDR3 protein: CASSALGLIGSYEQYF
V gene: TRBV6-5; D gene: -; clone size: -; J gene: TRBJ2-7; CDR3 DNA: TGTGCCAGCAGTTTAACCTACTCCTACGAGCAGTACTTC; CDR3 protein: CASSLTYSYEQYF
V gene: TRBV5-4; D gene: TRBD2; clone size: -; J gene: TRBJ2-7; CDR3 DNA: TGTGCCAGCAGCTTGGAGTTCGGGAGGGCCTGGGAGCAGTACTTC; CDR3 protein: CASSLEFGRAWEQYF
V gene: TRBV19; D gene: TRBD1; clone size: -; J gene: TRBJ1-5; CDR3 DNA: TGTGCCAGTAGTTCAGGGGGGACGAGCAATCAGCCCCAGCATTTT; CDR3 protein: CASSSGGTSNQPQHF
V gene: TRBV4-1; D gene: -; clone size: -; J gene: TRBJ1-1; CDR3 DNA: TGCGCCAGCAGCCAACCAGGGTTCATGAACACTGAAGCTTTCTTT; CDR3 protein: CASSQPGFMNTEAFF
V gene: TRBV6-2/TRBV6-3; D gene: -; clone size: -; J gene: TRBJ1-2; CDR3 DNA: TGTGCCAGCAGTTACGGTCATCCCAACTATGGCTACACCTTC; CDR3 protein: CASSYGHPNYGYTF
V gene: TRBV7-9; D gene: -; clone size: -; J gene: TRBJ1-1; CDR3 DNA: TGTGCCAGTCCAACGGACACCGGTGAAGCTTTCTTT; CDR3 protein: CASPTDTGEAFF
V gene: TRBV27; D gene: -; clone size: -; J gene: TRBJ2-7; CDR3 DNA: TGTGCCAGCAGTTTATCTGTCGGCTACGAGCAGTACTTC; CDR3 protein: CASSLSVGYEQYF
V gene: TRBV7-3; D gene: -; clone size: -; J gene: TRBJ1-5; CDR3 DNA: TGTGCCAGCAGCTCTGCCATTACGGGACACCCGACACAATATAGCAATCAGCCCCAGCATTTT; CDR3 protein: CASSSAITGHPTQYSNQPQHF